In its sample, the clone carrying this T cell receptor (beta chain) was seen once. Its antigen is still unknown. The data stem from a study of T cells in Graves' hyperthyroidism and ophthalmopathy. Findings and caveats of the study: Within blood appeared most thyroid clonotypes that had expanded above 0.001. Ophthalmopathy and stable hyperthyroidism were told apart by a 13 V-J model.

The germline gives CDR1 SNHLY, CDR2 FYNNEI. Between the trimmed V and J ends, which lost 6 bases and 8 bases, there was a span of 5 bases. There are 10 residues in the CDR3. Criteria for exclusion of patients were uncontrolled infection, other autoimmune disease, pregnancy or lactation. Diagnoses were established using clinical symptoms, serum thyroxine and TRAb, thyroid ultrasound and orbital computed tomography. Amplification yielded TCR beta CDR3 regions, with RNA transcripts as the source. Carried out on the TCR CDR3, a first-round RT-PCR used the HTBI primer set. TCRdb passed the multiplex PCR reads through MiXCR, listing each CDR3 protein once. Of 660,000 or so distinct CDR3 sequences detected, 45% appear once; the ten largest clones hold less than 9%.

This chain links TRBV2 with TRBJ1-3; D remains unclear. The TCR originated in an adult man with Graves' disease, either hyperthyroidism or ophthalmopathy (not recorded which). Sequencing input: peripheral blood or thyroid tissue (not recorded which). CDR3 sequence (DNA): TGTGCCAGCAGCGGAGACACCATATATTTT. Amino acids: CASSGDTIYF. Complete variable domain (other parts from reference TRBV2 and TRBJ1-3): EPEVTQTPSHQVTQMGQEVILRCVPISNHLYFYWYRQILGQKVEFLVSFYNNEISEKSEIFDDQFSVERPDGSNFTLKIRSTKLEDSAMYFCASSGDTIYFGEGSWLTVV.